A selection of T cell receptor beta chains follows, all from one sample in a study of regulatory T cells in long-lasting Graves disease. TCRdb independently ran MiXCR on the multiplex PCR reads; one entry per CDR3 protein. This table holds hundreds of thousands of distinct CDR3 sequences, roughly a sixth found once. Sequenced material: peripheral blood mononuclear cells (PBMCs), taken at new diagnosis, from a patient treated with antithyroid drugs. These receptors all stem from a female donor with Graves disease. Both conserved end residues are part of each CDR3. The order of the fields is clone size, V gene, J gene, D gene, CDR3 protein, CDR3 DNA. D genes are given only for firm matches. A clone size is listed for some rows: how often the clone was seen (once, few, many), or a class if it is expanded.

>many|TRBV11-2|TRBJ2-7|-
CASSLERGIGYEQYF
TGTGCCAGCAGCTTAGAAAGGGGAATTGGGTACGAGCAGTACTTC
>many|TRBV12-3/TRBV12-4|TRBJ1-3|-
CASSLGPYESGNTIYF
TGTGCCAGCAGTTTAGGGCCCTACGAATCCGGAAACACCATATATTTT
>many|TRBV28|TRBJ1-6|-
CASSFVSGVTYNSPLHF
TGTGCCAGCAGTTTCGTTTCGGGGGTAACCTATAATTCACCCCTCCACTTT
>-|TRBV7-9|TRBJ2-1|-
CASSLLVRAYNEQFF
TGTGCCAGCAGCTTATTGGTGCGGGCTTACAATGAGCAGTTCTTC
>many|TRBV29-1|TRBJ2-1|-
CSAGTNEQFF
TGCAGCGCCGGGACGAATGAGCAGTTCTTC
>few|TRBV6-5|TRBJ2-1|-
CASSYGGAGKNEQFF
TGTGCCAGCAGTTACGGGGGGGCGGGGAAAAATGAGCAGTTCTTC
>many|TRBV7-9|TRBJ1-4|TRBD1
CASGWDRGRIF
TGTGCCAGCGGATGGGACAGGGGGCGGATTTTT
>many|TRBV20-1|TRBJ2-5|-
CSAGQGGRETQYF
TGCAGTGCTGGACAGGGAGGGCGGGAGACCCAGTACTTC
>many|TRBV7-2|TRBJ2-7|-
CASSIGGGSSYEQYF
TGTGCCAGCAGCATAGGTGGGGGGAGCTCCTACGAGCAGTACTTC
>-|TRBV6-2/TRBV6-3|TRBJ1-1|-
CASSPVVEAFF
TGTGCCAGCAGTCCCGTGGTTGAAGCTTTCTTT
>many|TRBV5-4|TRBJ1-2|TRBD1
CASSSSRTGQGDNYGYTF
TGTGCCAGCAGCTCCAGTAGAACAGGACAGGGCGATAACTATGGCTACACCTTC
>few|TRBV5-1|TRBJ2-5|-
CASSRDRARRTQYF
TGCGCCAGCAGCCGGGACCGGGCACGGCGGACCCAGTACTTC
>many|TRBV27|TRBJ2-3|-
CASSLSLVPPSTDTQYF
TGTGCCAGCAGTTTATCGCTAGTTCCTCCTAGCACAGATACGCAGTATTTT
>many|TRBV6-2/TRBV6-3|TRBJ1-2|-
CASSYRWDGFNYGYTF
TGTGCCAGCAGTTACCGATGGGACGGTTTTAACTATGGCTACACCTTC
>many|TRBV12-3/TRBV12-4|TRBJ2-2|-
CASSLALGGAGEGTGELFF
TGTGCCAGCAGTTTAGCGCTGGGTGGGGCTGGCGAGGGCACCGGGGAGCTGTTTTTT
>few|TRBV20-1|TRBJ2-5|TRBD2
CSARGLAGAQETQYF
TGCAGTGCTAGGGGGCTAGCGGGGGCTCAAGAGACCCAGTACTTC
>many|TRBV20-1|TRBJ2-1|-
CSARDRRRDREQFF
TGCAGTGCTAGAGATCGAAGAAGGGACCGTGAGCAGTTCTTC
>many|TRBV10-3|TRBJ1-1|-
CAISESLLHRRGTEAFF
TGTGCCATCAGTGAGTCGCTTCTTCACAGACGGGGCACTGAAGCTTTCTTT
>-|TRBV3-1|TRBJ1-3|-
CASRPWLSGNTIYF
TGTGCCAGCAGGCCGTGGCTCTCTGGAAACACCATATATTTT
>many|TRBV30|TRBJ2-1|TRBD1
CAWTPGQVHNEQFF
TGTGCCTGGACCCCGGGACAGGTACACAATGAGCAGTTCTTC
>many|TRBV18|TRBJ2-7|-
CASAGQNYEQYF
TGTGCCAGCGCGGGACAGAACTACGAGCAGTACTTC
>many|TRBV12-3/TRBV12-4|TRBJ1-4|-
CASSGRAKGPNEKLFF
TGTGCCAGCAGTGGACGGGCCAAGGGACCTAATGAAAAACTGTTTTTT
>-|TRBV7-2|TRBJ2-7|-
CASSLNSRGSYEQYF
TGTGCCAGCAGCTTGAACTCACGGGGAAGCTACGAGCAGTACTTC
>many|TRBV7-3|TRBJ2-3|-
CASSFRAASDTQYF
TGTGCCAGCAGCTTTAGGGCGGCTTCAGATACGCAGTATTTT
>many|TRBV28|TRBJ1-2|-
CASREQGGYGYTF
TGTGCCAGCAGAGAACAGGGAGGCTATGGCTACACCTTC
>many|TRBV2|TRBJ1-4|-
CATRSQAPEKLFF
TGTGCCACCAGATCTCAAGCCCCAGAAAAACTGTTTTTT
>many|TRBV27|TRBJ2-1|-
CATLSGNYNEQFF
TGTGCCACCCTATCGGGGAACTACAATGAGCAGTTCTTC
>-|TRBV28|TRBJ2-7|-
CASSPAVTGDEQYF
TGTGCCAGCAGTCCCGCCGTGACGGGAGACGAGCAGTACTTC
>many|TRBV20-1|TRBJ1-1|-
CSARASLGSEAFF
TGCAGTGCTAGAGCCTCTTTGGGTTCTGAAGCTTTCTTT
>many|TRBV28|TRBJ2-5|-
CASSRDTSTPAQYF
TGTGCCAGCAGTCGGGACACGTCCACCCCGGCCCAGTACTTC
>many|TRBV5-6|TRBJ2-1|TRBD2
CASSLEISGVNEQFF
TGTGCCAGCAGCTTGGAGATTAGCGGGGTAAATGAGCAGTTCTTC
>few|TRBV11-2|TRBJ1-1|-
CASSPTLRGRGTEAFF
TGTGCCAGCTCGCCCACATTGCGGGGGCGAGGCACTGAAGCTTTCTTT
>many|TRBV2|TRBJ1-2|-
CASSEQNRRIYGYTF
TGTGCCAGCAGTGAACAGAACAGGCGAATCTATGGCTACACCTTC
>many|TRBV5-1|TRBJ2-1|-
CASSFCSVKCSYNEQFF
TGCGCCAGCAGCTTTTGCAGTGTTAAATGCTCCTACAATGAGCAGTTCTTC
>few|TRBV29-1|TRBJ1-1|-
CGASLGRETEAFF
TGCGGCGCCTCCTTGGGAAGGGAGACTGAAGCTTTCTTT
>many|TRBV30|TRBJ2-5|-
CAWRAFGSYQETQYF
TGTGCCTGGAGGGCGTTTGGGAGCTACCAAGAGACCCAGTACTTC
>few|TRBV4-1|TRBJ1-1|-
CASSQVEVTTEAFF
TGCGCCAGCAGCCAAGTGGAGGTAACAACGGAAGCTTTCTTT
>many|TRBV6-1|TRBJ2-5|TRBD1
CASSPQGTGGETQYF
TGTGCCAGCAGCCCACAGGGGACAGGGGGAGAGACCCAGTACTTC
>many|TRBV6-2/TRBV6-3|TRBJ2-1|-
CASSDHREQFF
TGTGCCAGCAGTGACCACAGGGAGCAGTTCTTC
>many|TRBV29-1|TRBJ2-1|TRBD2
CSADTPPAGGDTEQFF
TGCAGCGCCGACACCCCCCCTGCGGGAGGTGATACTGAGCAGTTCTTC
>many|TRBV18|TRBJ1-1|-
CASSLRGGPEAFF
TGTGCCAGCTCCCTAAGGGGAGGACCTGAAGCTTTCTTT
>many|TRBV12-3/TRBV12-4|TRBJ1-2|-
CASSSGWAEGYTF
TGTGCCAGCAGTAGTGGTTGGGCGGAGGGCTACACCTTC
>many|TRBV2|TRBJ2-1|TRBD1
CASSAWTGGSYNEQFF
TGTGCCAGCAGTGCCTGGACAGGGGGCTCCTACAATGAGCAGTTCTTC